The 3 T cell receptor beta chains below all came from one sample that was sequenced in a study of T cells in women clearing cervical HPV infection (dated by TCRdb to the late 2010s). Library preparation employed the immunoSEQ multiplex PCR assay. Sourced from immuneACCESS, this table was stored by TCRdb with only in-frame sequences that have V and J called. A share of the clones is absent; for the studies checked, an unresolved V gene accounts for under half, and the remainder has no known explanation. The sample table includes 25,000 or so clones. Roughly 9% of the sample comes from the top ten. The specimen was blood buffy coat. The receptors stem from a woman aged 18 to 75 with a cervical HPV16 infection that either progressed to CIN3+ or cleared (not recorded which).

About this clone itself: The read terminates 3 residues before the CDR3 end, so the remaining end is supplied by the germline J gene. The chain has TRBV12-3 or TRBV12-4 and TRBJ1-5, with D uncertain. This CDR3 has 15 residues. The germline V and J ends were trimmed by 0 bases and 0 bases, with 6 bases remaining between them. The CDR3 bases that were read are TGTGCCAGCAGTTTAGCGTCGTATAGCAATCAGCCC. Encoded protein: CASSLASYSNQP. The whole CDR3 protein is CASSLASYSNQPQHF.

Turning to this clone: The CDR3 end falls 3 residues outside the read, so it is completed with the germline J gene. The chain recombines TRBV4-1 with TRBJ2-5; D is unresolved. The V gene lost 1 base and the J gene lost 2 bases, with 11 bases spanning the gap. This CDR3 is built from 15 residues. Germline CDR1 reads MGHRA; CDR2 reads YSYEKL. CDR3 bases read: TGCGCCAGCAGCCAAGGAGCCCCACCGCAAGAGACC. As protein: CASSQGAPPQET. The whole CDR3 protein reads CASSQGAPPQETQYF.

On this clone itself: The read gets to within 3 residues of the CDR3 end, and the germline J gene fills in the rest. The chain links TRBV5-1 to TRBJ2-3; 10 bases fit TRBD2. The V and J ends lost 4 bases and 6 bases, in that order; junction bases with no gene match: 8. The CDR3 totals 15 residues. CDR1 SGHRS and CDR2 YFSETQ come from the germline V gene. The sequenced part of the CDR3 DNA is TGCGCCAGCAGCCCCGCGACTAGCGGGCGGGATACG. Protein sequence: CASSPATSGRDT. In full, the CDR3 is CASSPATSGRDTQYF.